This T cell receptor (beta chain) derives from a study of T cells in localized non-small cell lung cancer. Generated by immunoSEQ multiplex PCR, the TCRdb table keeps only in-frame clones and is missing some. The sample has around 50,000 clones; about 86% are singletons. By share of the sample, this clone is medium-sized. The target antigen is unknown. With V trimmed by 1 base and J by 4 bases, 0 bases remained unmatched. The CDR3 covers 14 residues. From germline, CDR1 is LNHDA and CDR2 SQIVND (reference sequence). Study-wide points: Higher blood T cell density went with longer overall survival. Detection in adjacent lung was observed for a median around 55 of the top 100 tumor clones.

The genes are TRBV19 and TRBJ2-2, with TRBD1 identical over 7 bases. The origin of this receptor is a man between 40 and 70 years old with stage II lung adenocarcinoma. Sequenced material: PBMCs, taken before any cancer treatment. The CDR3 DNA sequence: TGTGCCAGTAGTATAGCAGGGGGCACCGGGGAGCTGTTTTTT. The encoded protein is CASSIAGGTGELFF.